The clone carrying this TCR beta chain was counted only a few times. Its antigen remains unidentified. The length of the CDR3 is 17 residues. V was shortened by 1 base and J by 7 bases, with 20 bases between the two germline ends. This sample was included in a study of blood T cells in healthy people across ages. General study findings and limits: Possibly, changes in expanded clonotypes were confounded because donor CMV status was unknown. Roughly linear age-related decline in beta diversity appeared, significant by age about 40. No conclusive comparison of naive versus antigen-experienced cells was possible with unsorted PBMCs.

PCR was performed a second time for about 7 to 11 cycles using a sample-barcoded 5' primer and a J-beta primer mix. A 12-random-nucleotide template-switch adaptor tagged each cDNA molecule. TCRdb reprocessed the 5' RACE reads with MiXCR, giving one entry per CDR3 protein. Of approximately 1,000,000 distinct CDR3 sequences in the sample, 35% to 50% are singletons; the top ten hold 15% to 20%. The clonotype was recovered from a woman aged 55-70 years in good health. The chain uses TRBV12-3 or TRBV12-4 and TRBJ1-5; a weak D match, TRBD1 (5 bases). The sequenced material came from blood. In nucleotides, the CDR3 is TGTGCCAGCAGTTTAGAGAACCGAGGTAGGAGGGGACAGCCCCAGCATTTT. It is translated as CASSLENRGRRGQPQHF.